Listed below are T cell receptor beta chains from one sample, sequenced in a study of cytomegalovirus exposure and HLA in healthy donors. TCRdb keeps only in-frame clones here, not all; method: immunoSEQ multiplex PCR. This sample's table has some 130,000 clones. The sample consisted of PBMCs. These receptor sequences come from a woman aged 40 to 50 in good health and CMV-seropositive. The CDR3 runs from the conserved cysteine through the conserved F or W. D genes are given only for firm matches.

V	J	D	DNA	CDR3
TRBV9	TRBJ2-7	-	TGTGCCAGCAGCCCTGGCCTTGAATACGAGCAGTACTTC	CASSPGLEYEQYF
TRBV7-9	TRBJ2-4	-	TGTGCCAGCAGCTTGGACAGCCTAGCCAAAAACATTCAGTACTTC	CASSLDSLAKNIQYF
TRBV19	TRBJ2-1	-	TGTGCCAGTGGGGCAGGGTATTACGAGCAGTTCTTC	CASGAGYYEQFF
TRBV19	TRBJ2-7	-	TGTGCCAGTAGTATCGGACTGGGGGAGCAGTACTTC	CASSIGLGEQYF
TRBV7-9	TRBJ2-1	TRBD2	TGTGCCAGCAGCTTCCTAGCGGGCGGAAATGAGCAGTTCTTC	CASSFLAGGNEQFF
TRBV7-8	TRBJ2-7	TRBD1	TGTGCCAGCAGCGGACGTCCTGGACAGGGAGGCTACGAGCAGTACTTC	CASSGRPGQGGYEQYF
TRBV2	TRBJ2-5	-	TGTGCCAGCTACCCTGTAGGCTTTCAGGGGAGGACCCAGTACTTC	CASYPVGFQGRTQYF
TRBV11-2	TRBJ2-7	-	TGTGCCAGCAGCTTGGCAGGGTCCTACGAGCAGTACTTC	CASSLAGSYEQYF
TRBV6-5	TRBJ2-5	TRBD1	TGTGCCAGCAGTTACTCGAGTACAGGGGGTCGAGAGACCCAGTACTTC	CASSYSSTGGRETQYF
TRBV7-2	TRBJ2-2	TRBD2	TGTGCCAGCAGCTTAGCCCGGACTAGCTTTACCGGGGAGCTGTTTTTT	CASSLARTSFTGELFF
TRBV7-3	TRBJ1-1	-	TGTGCCAGCAGCGCCAGCCACAGGGCCAACACTGAAGCTTTCTTT	CASSASHRANTEAFF
TRBV2	TRBJ2-7	-	TGTGCCAGCAGTGACGAGGGCCTTACCTACGAGCAGTACTTC	CASSDEGLTYEQYF
TRBV5-1	TRBJ2-7	TRBD1	TGCGCCAGCAGCCCAGGACCGACAGGGGGCACTTACGAGCAGTACTTC	CASSPGPTGGTYEQYF
TRBV6-1	TRBJ2-3	-	TGTGCCACCGATATGGGGGCGGGCACAGATACGCAGTATTTT	CATDMGAGTDTQYF
TRBV25-1	TRBJ2-1	-	TGTGCCAGCAGTACGACAGGGACTGGTGTTGGGTACAATGAGCAGTTCTTC	CASSTTGTGVGYNEQFF
TRBV30	TRBJ2-7	-	TGTGCCCGGAGTCCCGGTCTGGGACTCAAGTCCTTC	CARSPGLGLKSF
TRBV2	TRBJ2-7	-	TGTGCCAGCATAACGAGGGAGATACCCTACGAGCAGTACTTC	CASITREIPYEQYF
TRBV27	TRBJ1-1	TRBD1	TGTGCCAGCAGTTCCTCGACAGGGTACGGGACCGAAGCTTTCTTT	CASSSSTGYGTEAFF
TRBV28	TRBJ2-5	-	TGTGCCAGCAGGGTAGGAGGGACCCAGTACTTC	CASRVGGTQYF
TRBV10-3	TRBJ2-7	-	TGTGCCATCAGTGAGGGAGTTGAGAACGAGCAGTACTTC	CAISEGVENEQYF
TRBV5-4	TRBJ1-2	TRBD1	TGTGCCAGCAGCGAGCAGGGGGTCTATGGCTACACCTTC	CASSEQGVYGYTF
TRBV5-4	TRBJ1-6	TRBD1	TGTGCCAGCAGCTTCGCTCTTGGGACAGGGGTTAATTCACCCCTCCACTTT	CASSFALGTGVNSPLHF
TRBV7-2	TRBJ1-1	-	TGTGCCAGCAGCTTAAAGCGAGCAATAAACACTGAAGCTTTCTTT	CASSLKRAINTEAFF
TRBV11-3	TRBJ2-3	-	TGTGCCAGCAGCTTGGGAGTGGGCACAGATACGCAGTATTTT	CASSLGVGTDTQYF
TRBV29-1	TRBJ1-2	TRBD1	TGCAGCGTAGAGGGGTGGACAGGCAACTATGGCTACACCTTC	CSVEGWTGNYGYTF
TRBV7-4	TRBJ1-5	TRBD1	TGTGCCAGCAGCTTAGCCAGGGACAGGCATAGCAATCAGCCCCAGCATTTT	CASSLARDRHSNQPQHF
TRBV7-6	TRBJ2-5	-	TGTGCCAGCAGCCCCGGACAGTCGACGGAGACCCAGTACTTC	CASSPGQSTETQYF
TRBV15	TRBJ2-6	-	TGTGCCACCAGCAGAAACTCAGGGTCAGGGGCCAACGTCCTGACTTTC	CATSRNSGSGANVLTF
TRBV6-1	TRBJ2-4	TRBD2	TGTGCCAGCAGGGGGCTAGCGGGAGATCAAAACATTCAGTACTTC	CASRGLAGDQNIQYF
TRBV7-9	TRBJ2-2	-	TGTGCCAGCAGCTCCGACAGCCCGAACACCGGGGAGCTGTTTTTT	CASSSDSPNTGELFF